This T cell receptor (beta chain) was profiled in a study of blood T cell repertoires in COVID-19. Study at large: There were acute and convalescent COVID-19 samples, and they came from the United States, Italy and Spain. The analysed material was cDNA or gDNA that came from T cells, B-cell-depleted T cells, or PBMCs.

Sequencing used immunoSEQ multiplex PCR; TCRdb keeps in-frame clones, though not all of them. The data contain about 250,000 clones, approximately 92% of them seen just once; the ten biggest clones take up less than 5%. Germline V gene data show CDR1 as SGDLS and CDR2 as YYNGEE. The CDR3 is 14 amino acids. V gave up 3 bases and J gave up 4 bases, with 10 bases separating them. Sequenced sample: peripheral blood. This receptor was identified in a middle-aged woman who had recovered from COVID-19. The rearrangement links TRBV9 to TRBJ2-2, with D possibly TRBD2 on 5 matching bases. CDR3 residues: CASSAIGVTGELFF. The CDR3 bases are TGTGCCAGCAGCGCCATCGGGGTCACCGGGGAGCTGTTTTTT. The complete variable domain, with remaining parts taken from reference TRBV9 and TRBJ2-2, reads DSGVTQTPKHLITATGQRVTLRCSPRSGDLSVYWYQQSLDQGLQFLIQYYNGEERAKGNILERFSAQQFPDLHSELNLSSLELGDSALYFCASSAIGVTGELFFGEGSRLTVL.